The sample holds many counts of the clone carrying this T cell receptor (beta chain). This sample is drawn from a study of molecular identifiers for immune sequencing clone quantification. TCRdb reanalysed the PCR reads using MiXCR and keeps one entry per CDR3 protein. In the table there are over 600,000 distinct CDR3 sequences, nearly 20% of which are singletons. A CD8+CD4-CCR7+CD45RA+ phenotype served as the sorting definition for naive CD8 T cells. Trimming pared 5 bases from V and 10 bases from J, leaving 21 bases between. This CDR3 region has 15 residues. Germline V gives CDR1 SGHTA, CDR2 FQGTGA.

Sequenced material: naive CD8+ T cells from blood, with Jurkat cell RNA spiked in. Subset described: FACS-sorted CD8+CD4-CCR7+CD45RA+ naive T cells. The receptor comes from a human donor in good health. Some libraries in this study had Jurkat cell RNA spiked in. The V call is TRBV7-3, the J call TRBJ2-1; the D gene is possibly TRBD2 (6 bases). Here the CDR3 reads CASSPLEARRDEQFF. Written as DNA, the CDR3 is TGTGCCAGCAGCCCTCTTGAGGCCCGGAGGGACGAGCAGTTCTTC.